One sample yielded the 8 T cell receptor beta chains listed below, sequenced in a study of read filtering for tumor transcriptome and immune sequencing. This library used around 400 ng RNA and molecular barcoded adaptors spanning alpha/delta and beta/gamma chains. Each CDR3 protein gets one entry after TCRdb re-called the reads with MiXCR. In the table there are under 25,000 distinct CDR3 sequences, about 13% of which are singletons. Input material: a population of CD138-negative cells sorted from bone marrow. These receptors were taken from a donor at least 40 years old with multiple myeloma.

DNA for the CDR3: TGTGCCAGCAGTTGGGACAGGGCGGCTGGAAACACCATATATTTT. Translating it yields CASSWDRAAGNTIYF. The chain recombines TRBV12-3 or TRBV12-4 with TRBJ1-3; 9 positions agree with TRBD1. This CDR3 has 15 amino acids. Germline trimming cut 4 bases from V and 2 bases from J; bases unmatched to any gene: 3.

There are many counts of this clonotype. This chain links TRBV14 with TRBJ2-3; 7 bases are shared with TRBD1. V trimming: 4 bases; J trimming: 8 bases; junction bases outside the gene matches: 9. Germline V lookup: CDR1 SGHDN, CDR2 FVKESK. The CDR3 runs to 14 residues. This chain's CDR3 is CASSRQGRMRTQYF. DNA for the CDR3: TGTGCCAGCAGCCGACAGGGTAGGATGCGTACGCAGTATTTT.

This clonotype was recorded many times. For the CDR3, the DNA is TGTGCCAGCAGCTTAGCGCTCGGGCTAGTGAAAACAGATACGCAGTATTTT. It translates to CASSLALGLVKTDTQYF. The chain uses TRBV7-6 and TRBJ2-3; D is unclear. From germline, CDR1 is SGHVS and CDR2 FNYEAQ. Trimming cost V 0 bases and J 3 bases, with 16 bases left between them. The CDR3 length is 17 residues.

This clonotype was counted at least ten times. The chain uses TRBV6-5 and TRBJ2-5; tentatively, D is TRBD1 (6 bases). Trimming removed 5 bases from V and 5 bases from J, with 15 bases in between. Germline CDR1 and CDR2: MNHEY and SVGAGI. This CDR3 has 14 amino acids. CDR3 region: CASSNRAGEETQYF. CDR3 bases: TGTGCCAGCAGTAACCGGGCAGGGGAGGAGACCCAGTACTTC.

This clonotype came up many times. V usage is TRBV29-1 and J usage is TRBJ2-2; the match to TRBD1 covers 11 bases. The germline V gene encodes CDR1 SQVTM and CDR2 ANQGSEA. V was pared by 8 bases and J by 0 bases, with 8 bases of the junction left unmatched. The CDR3 has 16 residues. In DNA form, the CDR3 reads TGCAGCATTCCGGGACAGGGGGGGTCGAACACCGGGGAGCTGTTTTTT. Translation: CSIPGQGGSNTGELFF.

This clonotype has more than one count but fewer than ten. The chain has TRBV6-6 and TRBJ2-5; 7 nucleotides agree with TRBD1. V gave up 2 bases and J gave up 4 bases; unmatched junction bases: 4. Germline lookup yields CDR1 MNHNY and CDR2 SVGAGI (reference sequence). The CDR3 contains 14 residues. This CDR3 reads CASSYQTGIETQYF. The CDR3 DNA sequence: TGTGCCAGCAGTTACCAGACAGGGATAGAGACCCAGTACTTC.

This clonotype was seen at least ten times. The V and J genes are TRBV20-1 and TRBJ2-2, with a possible D match to TRBD2 (5 bases). The CDR3 spans 13 residues. CDR1 is DFQATT and CDR2 is SNEGSKA in the germline V gene (reference sequence). Trimming took 7 bases from V and 0 from J, leaving 9 bases between them. The CDR3 DNA reads TGCAGTGGTGAGGGTACGAACACCGGGGAGCTGTTTTTT. Its translation is CSGEGTNTGELFF.

Ten or more counts support this clonotype. The V gene is TRBV19, the J gene TRBJ2-1; D gene unclear. CDR1 and CDR2 (germline): LNHDA, SQIVND (reference sequence). Deletions cut 6 bases from V and 1 base from J, with 7 bases between. The CDR3 extends over 13 amino acids. CDR3 in amino acids: CASRSTSYNEQFF. The CDR3, as DNA: TGTGCCAGTAGGTCGACTTCCTACAATGAGCAGTTCTTC.